This section outlines one T cell receptor beta chain sequence together with its context. No antigen is known for it. Base-call qualities are not available, and no considerably larger clone is one nucleotide away. The sample comes from a study of T-cell memory formation after mild COVID-19 (dated by TCRdb to the early 2020s). Study-level background: Most TCR sequence clusters were specific to one of the two donors. In two donors, T-cell clones that expanded and contracted after mild COVID-19 were followed by sequencing TCRalpha and TCRbeta repertoires longitudinally. The cohort was made up of two young adult volunteers, one female and one male, who were previously healthy. What the authors observed across the whole study: Only two mild cases were covered in the study, and larger cohorts including severe cases with pre-infection samples were considered necessary. Contracting CD4+ clones were found mainly in CM and EM memory subsets, while CD8+ clones were enriched in EMRA. Balanced CD4/CD8 phenotypes were observed for clones contracting from day 15 to 85, whereas a bias towards CD4+ was observed for a second wave of clones expanding from day 15 to 37. SARS-CoV-2 specificity was not confirmed for the second-wave clones peaking on day 37. Some responding clones were detected in pre-infection memory, which suggested that pre-existing cross-reactive memory T cells had joined the SARS-CoV-2 response.

PBMCs were isolated by Ficoll-Paque density gradient centrifugation. TCRdb names Illumina NovaSeq 6000 as the instrument used. Using 5'RACE with constant-segment primers, TCRalpha and TCRbeta cDNA libraries were constructed, with sample barcodes and unique molecular identifiers added in the process. RNA was extracted from every sample with Trizol reagent. Library amplification was performed in two PCR steps, and a second sample barcode and Illumina TruSeq adapters were introduced in the second step. Sequencing of the libraries was done on an Illumina NovaSeq, producing 2 x 150 bp paired-end reads. The authors processed their data as follows. Reads were demultiplexed and collapsed into UMI-guided consensus sequences with migec v1.2.7. Using mixcr v2.1.11, the UMI consensuses were aligned to TRA and TRB V and J templates and assembled into clonotypes. Clonotypes were classified as expanded or contracted when called significant by both edgeR and NoisET, with noise models trained on biological replicates. edgeR calls used a false discovery rate-adjusted p below 0.01 and a log2 fold-change threshold of 1. As an exploratory analysis of dynamics, PCA with hierarchical clustering was applied to max-normalized trajectories of the 1000 most abundant clonotypes. The CD4 or CD8 phenotype of responding clones was assigned using the separately sequenced CD4+ and CD8+ repertoires. The public reads were reprocessed in TCRdb via fastp at Q25 and MiXCR, keeping in-frame beta chains. Duplicate CDR3 protein sequences are folded into a single record with the most common DNA and genes. These V and J calls originate from TCRdb's pipeline instead of the authors' own analysis. Within this sample are roughly 380,000 distinct CDR3 sequences, with approximately 29% of them counted one time only. Around an eighth of the sample is taken by the ten largest.

This clonotype originated in an adult woman who had mild COVID-19 (a few samples of this study predate the infection). The sample titles of this study are shuffled in the database, so cell type and time point are left out; the donor was told from shared clones. The source material was PBMCs or a T cell subset sorted from them (not recorded which).

The encoded CDR3 is CATSAFGGLAGQTDTQYF. The nucleotides are TGTGCCACCAGTGCCTTCGGCGGGCTAGCGGGACAAACAGATACGCAGTATTTT. The rearrangement joined TRBV24-1 to TRBJ2-3; 9 bases in the junction line up with TRBD2. Its CDR3 holds 18 amino acids, cysteine through phenylalanine. Only the CDR3 part of the read is kept: 54 bases, read in frame from the first base. The germline V gene provides CDR1 KGHDR and CDR2 SFDVKD. V trim: 5 bases; J trim: 3 bases; unmatched bases: 14.